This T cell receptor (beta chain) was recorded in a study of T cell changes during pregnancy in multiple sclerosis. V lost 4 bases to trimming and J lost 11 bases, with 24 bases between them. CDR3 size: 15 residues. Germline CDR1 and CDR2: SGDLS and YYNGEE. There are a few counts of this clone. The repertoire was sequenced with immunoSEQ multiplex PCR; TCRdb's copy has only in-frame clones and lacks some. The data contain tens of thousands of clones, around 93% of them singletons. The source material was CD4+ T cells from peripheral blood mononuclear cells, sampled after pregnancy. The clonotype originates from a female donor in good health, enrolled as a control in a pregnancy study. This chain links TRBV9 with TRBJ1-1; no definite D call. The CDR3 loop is CASSTLSDLISGAFF. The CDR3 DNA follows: TGTGCCAGCAGCACCCTCTCGGACTTAATCTCTGGGGCTTTCTTT.